This passage covers 15 T cell receptor beta chains from one sample sequenced in a study of vaccination and CD4 T cells after COVID-19 (dated by TCRdb to the early 2020s). Libraries were prepared through PCR. TCRdb shows the sequencer as Illumina iSeq 100. TCR sequencing of DNA from cultured CD4+ T cells used the Oncomine TCR Beta short-read assay at the Johns Hopkins FTIC core. TCRdb trimmed the raw reads at Q25, called clones with MiXCR and kept productive beta chains. Rows are unified per CDR3 protein, each entry keeping the most common DNA and genes. The sample table holds roughly 14,000 distinct CDR3 sequences, of which roughly 52% were seen once. Of the sample, under 20% is held by the ten largest clones. The treatment or condition tag for this specimen amounts to: 10-day PBMC culture with coronavirus spike peptide pools or control peptides (ViraFEST assay). The antigens these receptors bind are not known.

The sample consisted of CD4+ T cells from blood, cultured in vitro. These receptors came from a human donor who had recovered from COVID-19.

V and J are TRBV19 and TRBJ1-2, with TRBD1 identical over 12 bases. V was pared by 8 bases and J by 6 bases, with 7 bases of the junction left unmatched. CDR1 is LNHDA, CDR2 SQIVND, per germline (reference sequence). The CDR3 is 14 amino acids. The CDR3 DNA reads TGTGCCAGTTTCCCGGGACAGGGGGCGAATGGCTACACCTTC. Translating it yields CASFPGQGANGYTF.

J is TRBJ2-3 and V is TRBV7-2, with no clear D. V was cut by 6 bases and J by 1 base, with 8 bases left in between. CDR1 is SGHTA, CDR2 FQGNSA, per germline. The CDR3 is 13 residues long. The CDR3 spells CASRRPGTDTQYF. CDR3 DNA sequence: TGTGCCAGCAGACGTCCAGGCACAGATACGCAGTATTTT.

The rearrangement uses TRBV29-1 and TRBJ1-1, with D tentatively TRBD1 (5 bases). CDR3 length equals 13 residues. CDR1 and CDR2 (germline): SQVTM, ANQGSEA. V lost 7 bases, J lost 5 bases, and 17 bases lay in between. The CDR3: CSADSRWKTEAFF. Written as DNA, the CDR3 is TGCAGCGCCGACAGTCGGTGGAAGACTGAAGCTTTCTTT.

CDR3 region: CSVRGLGRGDSYEQYF. For the CDR3, the DNA is TGCAGCGTTCGTGGCTTGGGCAGGGGGGACTCCTACGAGCAGTACTTC. The V and J genes are TRBV29-1 and TRBJ2-7; possibly TRBD1 for D (7 bases). CDR1 SQVTM and CDR2 ANQGSEA come from the germline V gene. The V and J ends lost 5 bases and 0 bases respectively, with 20 bases between them. The CDR3 runs 16 residues.

The chain has TRBV12-3 or TRBV12-4 and TRBJ1-1; no clear D. The CDR3 has 13 residues. Trimming removed 6 bases from V and 4 bases from J, with 12 bases in between. CDR3 in amino acids: CASRRSGRTEAFF. As DNA, the CDR3 is TGTGCCAGCAGGCGAAGTGGTCGCACTGAAGCTTTCTTT.

This chain links TRBV6-1 with TRBJ1-1; no clear D gene. Per the germline V gene, CDR1 is MNHNS and CDR2 is SASEGT. The CDR3 spans 12 residues. Trimming removed 1 base at V and 11 bases at J, with 11 bases between. CDR3 DNA sequence: TGTGCCAGCAGTGAAGGTCGCGGCTCGGCTTTCTTT. Its translation: CASSEGRGSAFF.

V is TRBV11-2 and J is TRBJ1-5, with D unclear. Germline values: CDR1 SGHAT, CDR2 FQNNGV. The CDR3 is 13 amino acids. V lost 0 bases to trimming and J lost 3 bases, with 3 bases between them. The CDR3: CASSLESNQPQHF. The CDR3 nucleotides read TGTGCCAGCAGCTTAGAATCCAATCAGCCCCAGCATTTT. The full variable domain, rest sourced from reference TRBV11-2 and TRBJ1-5, is EAGVAQSPRYKIIEKRQSVAFWCNPISGHATLYWYQQILGQGPKLLIQFQNNGVVDDSQLPKDRFSAERLKGVDSTLKIQPAKLEDSAVYLCASSLESNQPQHFGDGTRLSIL.

The chain couples TRBV6-4 to TRBJ2-1; 7 nucleotides agree with TRBD2. CDR1 and CDR2 from the germline V gene are MRHNA and SNTAGT. The CDR3 runs 15 residues. The V and J ends lost 3 bases and 7 bases, in that order; junction bases with no gene match: 9. CDR3 DNA sequence: TGTGCCAGCAGTGATGGGTCTAGCGGCGTAAATGAGCAGTTCTTC. Protein sequence: CASSDGSSGVNEQFF.

This clonotype was observed a handful of times. The rearrangement links TRBV7-3 to TRBJ2-5; 10 bases match TRBD2. The CDR3 is made up of 17 amino acids. The J segment lost 3 bases and the V segment lost 2 bases, leaving 9 bases of the junction unmatched. Germline loops: CDR1 SGHTA, CDR2 FQGTGA. CDR3 DNA sequence: TGTGCCAGCAGCTTAGGCCCTCTAGCGGGGGTTGAAGAGACCCAGTACTTC. As protein: CASSLGPLAGVEETQYF.

The chain links TRBV18 to TRBJ2-1; the D gene could be TRBD1 or TRBD2 (5 bases each). The CDR3 spans 13 residues. CDR1 and CDR2 (germline): KGHSH, LQKENI. V lost 2 bases and J lost 10, with 12 bases in between. This CDR3 reads CASSPGIGDEQFF. CDR3 nucleotide sequence: TGTGCCAGCTCACCAGGAATAGGGGACGAGCAGTTCTTC.

The J gene is TRBJ2-7, the V gene TRBV20-1, with D perhaps matching TRBD2 (5 bases). In germline, CDR1 is DFQATT, CDR2 SNEGSKA (reference sequence). The CDR3 runs 10 residues. V was trimmed by 3 bases and J by 6 bases, leaving 6 bases between them. The CDR3 protein is CSASEGEQYF. As DNA, the CDR3 is TGCAGTGCTAGCGAGGGCGAGCAGTACTTC.

V gene TRBV6-5 combines with J gene TRBJ2-5, with D tentatively TRBD2 (6 bases). The CDR3 covers 12 residues. CDR1 is MNHEY, CDR2 SVGAGI, per germline. V lost 2 bases and J lost 13, with 14 bases in between. CDR3 amino acids: CASSYGGTAWYF. CDR3 DNA sequence: TGTGCCAGCAGTTACGGCGGGACCGCCTGGTACTTC.

This clonotype was found a few times. CDR3 loop: CASSDLSSGSYNEQFF. CDR3 nucleotide sequence: TGTGCCAGCAGTGATTTGTCCAGCGGGTCCTACAATGAGCAGTTCTTC. This sequence joins TRBV25-1 and TRBJ2-1, with D perhaps matching TRBD2 (6 bases). The CDR3 has 16 amino acids. Trimming shortened V by 3 bases and J by 1 base, and 13 bases separated the two germline ends. Germline lookup yields CDR1 MGHDK and CDR2 SYGVNS.

The chain combines TRBV18 with TRBJ1-5; a weak D match, TRBD1 (5 bases). Trimming shortened V by 0 bases and J by 8 bases, and 14 bases separated the two germline ends. The CDR3 has 15 amino acids. Germline V gene sequence: CDR1 KGHSH, CDR2 LQKENI. The CDR3 DNA follows: TGTGCCAGCTCACCACCGGGGCAGGGTAAAAAGCCCCAGCATTTT. Translated, it gives CASSPPGQGKKPQHF.

The gene calls are TRBV7-2 and TRBJ2-4; possible D gene TRBD1, 5 bases. Trimming cost V 5 bases and J 1 base, with 15 bases left between them. This CDR3 is built from 16 residues. Germline CDR1 reads SGHTA; CDR2 reads FQGNSA. The CDR3 nucleotides are TGTGCCAGCAGCAATATCGACAGTTCGGCCAAAAACATTCAGTACTTC. It encodes CASSNIDSSAKNIQYF. Together with reference TRBV7-2 and TRBJ2-4, the CDR3 gives the full variable domain: GAGVSQSPSNKVTEKGKDVELRCDPISGHTALYWYRQSLGQGLEFLIYFQGNSAPDKSGLPSDRFSAERTGGSVSTLTIQRTQQEDSAVYLCASSNIDSSAKNIQYFGAGTRLSVL.